This TCR beta chain emerged from a study of control samples from healthy donors and cancer patients. Repertoires were generated with immunoSEQ multiplex PCR, while TCRdb's copy carries only in-frame clones and drops some. The sample has fewer than 65,000 clones; approximately 89% are singletons. This CDR3 is built from 12 residues. CDR1 SQVTM and CDR2 ANQGSEA come from the germline V gene. Sequences were obtained from PBMCs. The V gene is TRBV29-1, the J gene TRBJ2-7; D gene ambiguous. The end of the DNA is better explained by TRBJ2-5, so the J call may be wrong. The sequence was collected from a man in his forties or fifties with colorectal cancer. In DNA form, the CDR3 reads TGCAGCGCTTCCATCTCCCAAGAGACCCAGTACTTC. Encoded protein: CSASISQETQYF.